This is a list of T cell receptor beta chains from one sample in a study of molecular identifiers for immune sequencing clone quantification. TCRdb reanalysed the PCR reads using MiXCR and keeps one entry per CDR3 protein. The sample includes 60,000 to 70,000 distinct CDR3 sequences, roughly 20% seen only once; the top ten take nearly 1.5%. Source material: naive CD8+ T cells from blood, with Jurkat cell RNA spiked in. The origin of the receptors is a human donor in good health. Some libraries in this study had Jurkat cell RNA spiked in. Each CDR3 is given with its conserved first and last residue. Each record gives: J gene, V gene, clone size, D gene, CDR3 DNA, CDR3 protein. D genes are given only for firm matches. Not all rows give a size; the values are once, few, many and, for expanded clones, a class.

j_gene: TRBJ2-1
v_gene: TRBV10-2
abundance: -
d_gene: -
CDR3nt: TGCGCCAGCAGTGAGTTGGGAGTCCATGAGCAGTTCTTC
CDR3aa: CASSELGVHEQFF

j_gene: TRBJ2-1
v_gene: TRBV20-1
abundance: many
d_gene: -
CDR3nt: TGCAGTGCTAGCCCCGGGGGTACTTGGGGCGCCTACAATGAGCAGTTCTTC
CDR3aa: CSASPGGTWGAYNEQFF

j_gene: TRBJ2-1
v_gene: TRBV4-1
abundance: many
d_gene: -
CDR3nt: TGCGCCAGCAGCCAAGGGTTAGCTAGAGATGAGCAGTTCTTC
CDR3aa: CASSQGLARDEQFF

j_gene: TRBJ2-2
v_gene: TRBV2
abundance: few
d_gene: -
CDR3nt: TGTGCCTTTCCCCCGACAGAAAACGCCGGGGAGCTGTTTTTT
CDR3aa: CAFPPTENAGELFF

j_gene: TRBJ2-3
v_gene: TRBV15
abundance: many
d_gene: -
CDR3nt: TGTGCCACCAGGGAAAGTCACGCAGATACGCAGTATTTT
CDR3aa: CATRESHADTQYF

j_gene: TRBJ2-3
v_gene: TRBV7-9
abundance: many
d_gene: -
CDR3nt: TGTGCCAGCAGCCTCCCCCCTGCCGGGTTGACAGATACGCAGTATTTT
CDR3aa: CASSLPPAGLTDTQYF

j_gene: TRBJ2-6
v_gene: TRBV20-1
abundance: many
d_gene: -
CDR3nt: TGCAGTGCTAGCCCCCCCGTGGCTGTCTCTGGGGCCAACGTCCTGACTTTC
CDR3aa: CSASPPVAVSGANVLTF

j_gene: TRBJ1-1
v_gene: TRBV20-1
abundance: many
d_gene: -
CDR3nt: TGCAGTGCTAGAGTTGACACTTATGAAGCTTTCTTT
CDR3aa: CSARVDTYEAFF

j_gene: TRBJ2-3
v_gene: TRBV7-8
abundance: many
d_gene: TRBD1
CDR3nt: TGTGCCAGCAGCCCGCCTTGGGGACAGAGCACAGATACGCAGTATTTT
CDR3aa: CASSPPWGQSTDTQYF

j_gene: TRBJ1-5
v_gene: TRBV7-2
abundance: many
d_gene: -
CDR3nt: TGTGCCAGCAGCACTCATAGCAATCAGCCCCAGCATTTT
CDR3aa: CASSTHSNQPQHF

j_gene: TRBJ2-3
v_gene: TRBV12-3/TRBV12-4
abundance: -
d_gene: TRBD2
CDR3nt: TGTGCCAGCAGTTCTATAGCGGGAAAGGCAGATACGCAGTATTTT
CDR3aa: CASSSIAGKADTQYF

j_gene: TRBJ2-3
v_gene: TRBV2
abundance: many
d_gene: -
CDR3nt: TGTGCCAGCAGTGCGGGATTCGATACGCAGTATTTT
CDR3aa: CASSAGFDTQYF

j_gene: TRBJ2-4
v_gene: TRBV28
abundance: many
d_gene: TRBD1
CDR3nt: TGTGCCAGCAGTTTTGAGACAGGGGCTTTC
CDR3aa: CASSFETGAF

j_gene: TRBJ2-2
v_gene: TRBV30
abundance: few
d_gene: -
CDR3nt: TGTGCCTGGATGGTGGGATTCAACACCGGGGAGCTGTTTTTT
CDR3aa: CAWMVGFNTGELFF

j_gene: TRBJ2-7
v_gene: TRBV29-1
abundance: many
d_gene: TRBD1
CDR3nt: TGCAGCGTTGAAGATTGGGGGCGACAGGGTAGGGCGCAGTACTTC
CDR3aa: CSVEDWGRQGRAQYF

j_gene: TRBJ2-1
v_gene: TRBV20-1
abundance: many
d_gene: TRBD2
CDR3nt: TGCAGTGCTAGAGAAACTAGCGGGATCCCCTACAATGAGCAGTTCTTC
CDR3aa: CSARETSGIPYNEQFF

j_gene: TRBJ2-2
v_gene: TRBV6-1
abundance: few
d_gene: -
CDR3nt: TGTGCCAGCGTGGACCCCGCGCTTGCGCTGTTTTTT
CDR3aa: CASVDPALALFF

j_gene: TRBJ2-1
v_gene: TRBV12-5
abundance: many
d_gene: -
CDR3nt: TGTGCTAGTGGTCCCGGCCATGAGCAGTTCTTC
CDR3aa: CASGPGHEQFF

j_gene: TRBJ1-1
v_gene: TRBV12-3/TRBV12-4
abundance: few
d_gene: TRBD1
CDR3nt: TGTGCCAGCAGTTCACAGGGGGTTATGAACACTGAAGCTTTCTTT
CDR3aa: CASSSQGVMNTEAFF